This T cell receptor (beta chain) was captured in a study of shared T cell receptors in the human thymus. The ends lost 0 bases at V and 6 bases at J; junction bases unmatched: 5. The CDR3 consists of 16 residues. Germline CDR1 reads SGHRS; CDR2 reads YFSETQ. Only in-frame clones appear in the TCRdb table, and some are missing; sequencing was by immunoSEQ multiplex PCR. The repertoire holds hundreds of thousands of clones, with around 87% as singletons. This sample was also put to use in a study of human thymus T cells. This second study notes: Thymus was obtained from resections taken during corrective heart surgery.

The source of this sequence is a boy under three years old with a congenital heart defect. Sequences were obtained from thymocytes. V usage is TRBV5-1 and J usage is TRBJ2-2; 10 nucleotides match TRBD1. CDR3 DNA: TGCGCCAGCAGCTTGGACGTAGGACAGGGGGCCGGGGAGCTGTTTTTT. Amino acid sequence: CASSLDVGQGAGELFF.